Listed below are T cell receptor beta chains from one sample, sequenced in a study of T cell responses to AZD1222 COVID-19 vaccine. Method: immunoSEQ multiplex PCR; TCRdb's copy keeps in-frame clones and lacks some. The sample lists more than 120,000 clones; around 93% were seen once. This material consisted of peripheral blood, taken on day 0 of AZD1222 vaccination. These receptors all come from an adult in good health. Both conserved end residues are part of each CDR3. D genes are given only for firm matches. Not all rows give a size; the values are once, few, many and, for expanded clones, a class.

>.|.|TRBJ2-2|TRBV7-9
TGTGCCAGCAGCCCATGGACGGGGACCGGGGAGCTGTTTTTT
CASSPWTGTGELFF
>.|.|TRBJ1-1|TRBV18
TGTGCCAGCTCACCGACGGTTGGCACTGAAGCTTTCTTT
CASSPTVGTEAFF
>.|once|TRBJ1-1|TRBV11-3
TGTGCCAGCAGCGGGGGCTCGAACACTGAAGCTTTCTTT
CASSGGSNTEAFF
>TRBD1|.|TRBJ1-4|TRBV6-5
TGTGCCAGCAGAGGGGGCAGGCAGGATGAAAAACTGTTTTTT
CASRGGRQDEKLFF
>.|once|TRBJ1-1|TRBV30
TGTGCCTGTAGGGGGATTTGGACTGAAGCTTTCTTT
CACRGIWTEAFF
>.|.|TRBJ2-1|TRBV7-8
TGTGCCAGCAGCTTTCTACACCCGGGCCTCGGCAATGAGCAGTTCTTC
CASSFLHPGLGNEQFF
>.|.|TRBJ2-7|TRBV6-8
TGTGCCAGCAGTTCAAAGAGGGAGAGCTCCTACGAGCAGTACTTC
CASSSKRESSYEQYF
>.|.|TRBJ2-7|TRBV30
TGTGCCTGGAGCCCTTCCGGCGAGCAGTACTTC
CAWSPSGEQYF
>.|.|TRBJ1-2|TRBV27
TGTGCCAGCAGACCGATTACGCAGGGAATTGGCTACACCTTC
CASRPITQGIGYTF
>.|.|TRBJ2-3|TRBV27
TGTGCCAGAAAAGATACGCAGTATTTT
CARKDTQYF
>.|.|TRBJ1-1|TRBV7-8
TGTGCCAGCAGCTTACCGACCGGGGGGTATTCCACTGAAGCTTTCTTT
CASSLPTGGYSTEAFF
>.|once|TRBJ1-6|TRBV27
TGTGCCAGCAGTGCTCGGTTAAGCTCCTATAATTCACCCCTCCACTTT
CASSARLSSYNSPLHF
>TRBD1|.|TRBJ1-5|TRBV18
TGTGCCAGCTCACCACGTGGGACAGCAAATAATCAGCCCCAGCATTTT
CASSPRGTANNQPQHF
>.|.|TRBJ2-7|TRBV19
TGTGCCAGTTCTGATGCCATTAACGAGCAGTACTTC
CASSDAINEQYF
>.|.|TRBJ1-1|TRBV30
TGTGCCTGGAGTCCTACAAATGAAGCTTTCTTT
CAWSPTNEAFF
>.|.|TRBJ2-3|TRBV4-1
TGCGCCAGCAGCCAAGATCACAGTTCCACAGATACGCAGTATTTT
CASSQDHSSTDTQYF
>.|.|TRBJ2-7|TRBV12-3/TRBV12-4
TGTGCCAGCAGTTTGGGTGGTTATGACGAGCAGTACTTC
CASSLGGYDEQYF
>.|.|TRBJ2-7|TRBV6-1
TGTGCCAGCAGTGAAGGGGTATGGGACGAGCAGTACTTC
CASSEGVWDEQYF
>.|.|TRBJ1-2|TRBV12-3/TRBV12-4
TGTGCCAGCAGTTTACAGGGGTATGGCTACACCTTC
CASSLQGYGYTF